A single sample gave rise to the 11 T cell receptor beta chains below, sequenced in a study of spatial heterogeneity in lung cancer (dated by TCRdb to the late 2010s). Study-wide conclusions, independent of this receptor: The number of expanded intratumoral alpha and beta TCRs correlated with the tumor nonsynonymous mutation count.

Libraries were built with 5' RACE. The sequencer listed for this sample is NextSeq 500. The public sequencing data were trimmed at Q25 with fastp and processed into clonotypes with MiXCR by TCRdb, which kept only in-frame beta chains. Entries are consolidated by CDR3 protein sequence, retaining the most common genes and DNA. Counted in this sample were roughly 5,300 distinct CDR3 sequences; 8.4% of them appeared once. The ten largest clones add up to roughly 32% of the sample. Interpreted using the paper, the time point label stands for: sample taken at primary tumor resection. These TCRs' antigens remain unknown. The source was lung tumor tissue, collected at surgery. The receptors here all came from a female donor with early-stage non-small cell lung cancer.

This clonotype came up many times. The chain carries TRBV7-9 and TRBJ2-7, with unresolved D. Trimming left V 4 bases short and J 0 bases short, with 4 bases between. Germline V gene sequence: CDR1 SEHNR, CDR2 FQNEAQ (reference sequence). CDR3 length: 12 residues. The CDR3 region has the DNA TGTGCCAGCAGCTGGGCCTCCTACGAGCAGTACTTC. The encoded protein is CASSWASYEQYF.

The chain recombines TRBV14 with TRBJ2-3; D remains unclear. Per the germline V gene, CDR1 is SGHDN and CDR2 is FVKESK. This CDR3 is 12 amino acids long. Trimming removed 1 base at V and 8 bases at J, with 7 bases between. The CDR3 region is CASSQGAGTQYF. The CDR3 DNA follows: TGTGCCAGCAGCCAAGGAGCTGGTACGCAGTATTTT. The full variable domain, with the rest looked up from reference TRBV14 and TRBJ2-3, is EAGVTQFPSHSVIEKGQTVTLRCDPISGHDNLYWYRRVMGKEIKFLLHFVKESKQDESGMPNNRFLAERTGGTYSTLKVQPAELEDSGVYFCASSQGAGTQYFGPGTRLTVL.

By its share, this clonotype is medium-sized. The J gene is TRBJ1-3, the V gene TRBV27, with 9 bases matching TRBD1. CDR3 length: 15 residues. After removal of 4 bases from V and 5 bases from J, the junction contained 6 bases not matched to a gene. Germline values: CDR1 MNHEY, CDR2 SMNVEV (reference sequence). The CDR3, as DNA: TGTGCCAGCAGTTCCAAGGGGACAGGGCGAAACACCATATATTTT. Its protein is CASSSKGTGRNTIYF.

This clonotype was picked up many times. This chain uses TRBV27 with TRBJ1-1; TRBD1 might be the D (5 bases). CDR3 length: 14 residues. V shed 3 bases and J shed 7 bases, with 15 bases lying between them. The germline V gene has CDR1 MNHEY and CDR2 SMNVEV (reference sequence). CDR3 in amino acids: CASSFGATGFEAFF. CDR3 DNA: TGTGCCAGCAGTTTCGGGGCGACGGGATTTGAAGCTTTCTTT.

This clonotype is medium-sized (0.01 to 0.1%) by share. V and J are TRBV12-3 or TRBV12-4 and TRBJ2-6; D gene ambiguous. This CDR3 has 10 amino acids. V was shortened by 4 bases and J by 8 bases, with 0 bases between the two germline ends. This CDR3 reads CASSSNVLTF. For the CDR3, the DNA is TGTGCCAGCAGTTCCAACGTCCTGACTTTC.

The sample holds many counts of this clonotype. CDR3 coding DNA: TGTGCCTGGAGTGTACAGGGAGGGAACACCGGGGAGCTGTTTTTT. This encodes CAWSVQGGNTGELFF. This chain uses TRBV30 with TRBJ2-2; D possibly uses TRBD1 or TRBD2 (6 bases each). CDR1 and CDR2 (germline): GTSNPN, SVGIG (reference sequence). V was cut by 0 bases and J by 1 base, with 9 bases left in between. There are 15 residues in the CDR3.

This clonotype was recorded at least ten times. The J gene is TRBJ2-3, the V gene TRBV7-9, with 13 bases lining up with TRBD2. The V gene end was trimmed by 5 bases and the J gene end by 2 bases; junction bases not matched to a gene: 4. This CDR3 comprises 16 residues. The V gene's germline CDR1 is SEHNR and CDR2 FQNEAQ (reference sequence). CDR3 amino acids: CASSHGLAGDTDTQYF. Written as DNA, the CDR3 is TGTGCCAGCAGCCACGGACTAGCGGGAGACACAGATACGCAGTATTTT.

This clonotype is classed as medium-sized. The V gene is TRBV5-6, the J gene TRBJ2-2; D unresolved. Germline V gene data show CDR1 as SGHDT and CDR2 as YYEEEE. The CDR3 spans 14 residues. The germline V and J ends were trimmed by 1 base and 10 bases, with 14 bases remaining between them. The CDR3 coding sequence is TGTGCCAGCAGCTTGTTGGGCAGAGGCGAGGAGCTGTTTTTT. Translating it yields CASSLLGRGEELFF.

This clonotype was seen many times. The chain couples TRBV12-3 or TRBV12-4 to TRBJ1-5; 7 positions agree with TRBD1. The CDR3 spans 16 residues. J gave up 2 bases and V 0 bases, and 4 bases lay outside the gene matches. The chain's CDR3 is CASSLAGGDGNQPQHF. As DNA, the CDR3 is TGTGCCAGCAGTTTAGCAGGGGGCGATGGCAATCAGCCCCAGCATTTT.

Many counts were recorded for this clonotype. The chain links TRBV5-1 to TRBJ1-3; D ambiguous. Germline CDR1 is SGHRS and CDR2 is YFSETQ. This CDR3 comprises 15 residues. V was pared by 0 bases and J by 1 base, with 8 bases between. Written as DNA, the CDR3 is TGCGCCAGCAGCTTGGACCCAGGTTCTGGAAACACCATATATTTT. Amino acid sequence: CASSLDPGSGNTIYF. Looking up the rest from reference TRBV5-1 and TRBJ1-3 gives the full variable domain: KAGVTQTPRYLIKTRGQQVTLSCSPISGHRSVSWYQQTPGQGLQFLFEYFSETQRNKGNFPGRFSGRQFSNSRSEMNVSTLELGDSALYLCASSLDPGSGNTIYFGEGSWLTVV.

This clonotype was seen many times. The chain couples TRBV5-4 to TRBJ2-4; D uncertain. Germline loops: CDR1 SGHNT, CDR2 YYREEE (reference sequence). Trimming shortened V by 4 bases and J by 0 bases, and 8 bases separated the two germline ends. The CDR3 consists of 14 residues. The CDR3 DNA reads as TGTGCCAGCAGCGTCCCGGAAGCCAAAAACATTCAGTACTTC. Protein product: CASSVPEAKNIQYF.